What follows are 28 T cell receptor beta chains derived from one specimen sequenced in a study of T cells in Graves' hyperthyroidism and ophthalmopathy. Authors of the study amplified TCR beta CDR3 regions from RNA transcripts. RT-PCR in the first round (using the HTBI primer set) targeted the TCR CDR3. TCRdb used MiXCR to reprocess the multiplex PCR reads, holding one entry per CDR3 protein. This sample has 550,000 to 850,000 distinct CDR3 sequences; approximately 18% occur once, and the top ten carry over 15%. The sample was blood. The source of these receptors is a woman aged 45 to 65 with Graves' hyperthyroidism that later progressed to Graves' ophthalmopathy.

The chain uses TRBV7-9 and TRBJ2-1, with 15 nucleotides matching TRBD2. The germline gives CDR1 SEHNR, CDR2 FQNEAQ (reference sequence). Unmatched junction bases numbered 6, after V lost 1 base and J lost 2 bases. The CDR3 extends over 19 amino acids. CDR3 residues: CASSLGGLAGGRTYNEQFF. As DNA, the CDR3 is TGTGCCAGCAGCTTAGGGGGACTAGCGGGGGGCCGTACCTACAATGAGCAGTTCTTC.

V is TRBV5-1 and J is TRBJ1-1, with D unresolved. Looked up from germline, CDR1 is SGHRS and CDR2 is YFSETQ. This CDR3 spans 15 amino acids. V gave up 4 bases and J gave up 1 base, with 14 bases separating them. The CDR3 reads CASSLTWAGNTEAFF. CDR3 nucleotide sequence: TGCGCCAGCAGCCTCACCTGGGCCGGGAACACTGAAGCTTTCTTT.

This clonotype was observed a few times. This chain links TRBV6-1 with TRBJ2-7; D gene unclear. The V and J ends lost 6 bases and 6 bases respectively, with 15 bases between them. The CDR3 has 13 residues. The germline V gene encodes CDR1 MNHNS and CDR2 SASEGT. The CDR3 coding sequence is TGTGCCAGCAGCGGTGAGTTTACAGTCGAGCAGTACTTC. Its translation: CASSGEFTVEQYF.

The chain is built from TRBV4-1 and TRBJ1-1; no reliable D call. Between the trimmed V and J ends, which lost 5 bases and 1 base, there was a span of 11 bases. The CDR3 is made up of 14 amino acids. Germline V CDR1 and CDR2: MGHRA, YSYEKL. This CDR3 is CASSGPQENTEAFF. DNA for the CDR3: TGCGCCAGCAGCGGGCCTCAGGAGAACACTGAAGCTTTCTTT.

The gene calls are TRBV12-3 or TRBV12-4 and TRBJ2-1; 9 positions match TRBD2. V gave up 6 bases and J gave up 0 bases; unmatched junction bases: 15. This CDR3 comprises 19 residues. CDR3 sequence reads: CASSPGISGGAYSYNEQFF. CDR3 sequence (DNA): TGTGCCAGCAGCCCAGGAATTAGCGGGGGCGCTTACTCCTACAATGAGCAGTTCTTC.

At least ten counts were recorded for this clonotype. The CDR3 protein is CASSLSYPARGPYEQYF. CDR3 DNA: TGTGCCAGCAGTTTATCTTACCCTGCGAGAGGACCCTACGAGCAGTACTTC. The J gene is TRBJ2-7, the V gene TRBV27, with D uncertain. The germline gives CDR1 MNHEY, CDR2 SMNVEV (reference sequence). Trimming shortened V by 0 bases and J by 2 bases, and 17 bases separated the two germline ends. CDR3 length: 17 residues.

The table lists this clonotype with many counts. This rearrangement joins TRBV12-3 or TRBV12-4 to TRBJ2-3; D remains ambiguous. Trimming took 5 bases from V and 0 from J, leaving 18 bases between them. The CDR3 is 17 amino acids. The CDR3 sequence: CASSPGWARGSTDTQYF. The CDR3 DNA is TGTGCCAGCAGTCCCGGTTGGGCGAGAGGCAGCACAGATACGCAGTATTTT.

The chain has TRBV19 and TRBJ1-5, with D possibly matching TRBD1 (5 bases). V dropped 3 bases and J dropped 0 bases, with 9 bases sitting between them. Germline-derived CDR1 and CDR2 are LNHDA and SQIVND (reference sequence). This CDR3 has 15 amino acids. CDR3 sequence: CASSIRADSNQPQHF. As DNA, the CDR3 is TGTGCCAGTAGTATCAGGGCGGATAGCAATCAGCCCCAGCATTTT.

The chain uses TRBV7-9 and TRBJ1-2, with D uncertain. The V gene lost 3 bases and the J gene lost 0 bases, with 8 bases spanning the gap. CDR3 length: 14 residues. Germline lookup yields CDR1 SEHNR and CDR2 FQNEAQ (reference sequence). CDR3 sequence (DNA): TGTGCCAGCAGCTTGCACACCCCTAACTATGGCTACACCTTC. As protein: CASSLHTPNYGYTF.

This clonotype was seen a handful of times. V usage is TRBV18 and J usage is TRBJ2-5; a weak D match, TRBD1 (5 bases). Germline loops: CDR1 KGHSH, CDR2 LQKENI. The CDR3 loop spans 14 amino acids. Between the trimmed V and J ends, which lost 2 bases and 3 bases, there was a span of 10 bases. DNA of the CDR3: TGTGCCAGCTCACCAGGGGCCGGTGAAGAGACCCAGTACTTC. Encoded protein: CASSPGAGEETQYF.

In its sample, this clonotype was seen many times. This chain links TRBV20-1 with TRBJ1-1, with 8 bases that match TRBD1. There are 14 residues in the CDR3. Germline CDR1 and CDR2: DFQATT and SNEGSKA (reference sequence). The J segment lost 5 bases and the V segment lost 2 bases, leaving 7 bases of the junction unmatched. The CDR3 nucleotides read TGCAGTGCTAGATCGTGGGACAGGAGGACTGAAGCTTTCTTT. Residues: CSARSWDRRTEAFF.

This chain uses TRBV29-1 with TRBJ1-2; no definite D call. The V end lost 2 bases, the J end lost 2 bases, and 6 bases lay between the germline ends. The germline CDR1 and CDR2 sequences are SQVTM and ANQGSEA. The CDR3 sequence is 12 residues long. CDR3 region: CSVERSNYGYTF. In DNA form, the CDR3 reads TGCAGCGTTGAAAGGAGCAACTATGGCTACACCTTC.

This clonotype appeared a few times. This chain connects TRBV9 to TRBJ1-2, with a possible D match to TRBD1 (6 bases). V lost 5 bases and J 4 bases, leaving 15 bases between the germline ends. The CDR3 has 14 residues. Germline lookup yields CDR1 SGDLS and CDR2 YYNGEE. The DNA of the CDR3 is TGTGCCAGCAGGCCAGAAGACAGGATCTATGGCTACACCTTC. As protein: CASRPEDRIYGYTF.

The J gene is TRBJ1-4, the V gene TRBV20-1; 8 nucleotides agree with TRBD1. With 6 bases clipped from V and 2 bases from J, the junction kept 5 bases outside the gene matches. This CDR3 has 14 residues. Germline loops: CDR1 DFQATT, CDR2 SNEGSKA (reference sequence). CDR3 sequence (DNA): TGCAGTGCCAGCGACAGGGGCACTAATGAAAAACTGTTTTTT. It is translated as CSASDRGTNEKLFF.

In this sample, this clonotype turned up a few times. This chain connects TRBV6-5 to TRBJ2-3; D is possibly TRBD2 (7 bases). The CDR3 totals 15 residues. The germline V gene has CDR1 MNHEY and CDR2 SVGAGI. The V end was cut by 2 bases, the J end by 0 bases, with 9 bases between. As DNA, the CDR3 is TGTGCCAGCAGTTACGGGGGGGCGAGCACAGATACGCAGTATTTT. It encodes CASSYGGASTDTQYF.

The chain combines TRBV12-3 or TRBV12-4 with TRBJ1-2; D not resolved. V was cut by 3 bases and J by 11 bases, with 13 bases left in between. The CDR3 spans 12 residues. CDR3 amino acids: CASSFLTGSYTF. The CDR3 coding sequence is TGTGCCAGCAGTTTCCTAACCGGTTCTTACACCTTC.

There are many counts of this clonotype. The chain carries TRBV12-3 or TRBV12-4 and TRBJ1-2, with D tentatively TRBD1 (6 bases). There are 16 residues in the CDR3. Trimming stripped 3 bases from V and 1 base from J, with 15 bases between. The CDR3, as DNA: TGTGCCAGCAGTTTTGGCGGGGGCCCAATTAACTATGGCTACACCTTC. It codes for CASSFGGGPINYGYTF.

This sequence joins TRBV7-2 and TRBJ1-5, with D hard to call. V was cut by 7 bases and J by 2 bases, with 18 bases left in between. Germline CDR1 reads SGHTA; CDR2 reads FQGNSA. The length of the CDR3 is 16 residues. The chain's CDR3 is CASTPSVRVGNQPQHF. The CDR3 nucleotides read TGTGCCAGCACCCCGTCGGTAAGGGTCGGCAATCAGCCCCAGCATTTT.

This clonotype has a handful of counts. V is TRBV6-6 and J is TRBJ1-2; no firm D call. The CDR3 has 13 residues. The V and J ends lost 0 bases and 6 bases respectively, with 8 bases between them. Germline V gives CDR1 MNHNY, CDR2 SVGAGI (reference sequence). The CDR3 nucleotides read TGTGCCAGCAGTTACTCGGAAGGGAATGGCTACACCTTC. Its translation is CASSYSEGNGYTF.

In this sample, this clonotype turned up many times. The chain is built from TRBV20-1 and TRBJ2-7; TRBD1 matches at 7 bases. Germline assignment: CDR1 DFQATT and CDR2 SNEGSKA (reference sequence). V lost 3 bases to trimming and J lost 5 bases; unmatched junction nucleotides: 10. The CDR3 is 14 residues long. In DNA form, the CDR3 reads TGCAGTGCTAGGGGCCGACAGGGAAGTAACGAGCAGTACTTC. It translates to CSARGRQGSNEQYF.

The chain links TRBV29-1 to TRBJ2-3; possibly TRBD1 or TRBD2 for D (5 bases each). CDR3 size: 14 residues. CDR1 and CDR2 from the germline V gene are SQVTM and ANQGSEA. V was cut by 8 bases and J by 3 bases, with 18 bases left in between. The CDR3 protein is CSSITGGVTDTQYF. Here the CDR3 DNA reads TGCAGCTCGATCACAGGAGGTGTGACAGATACGCAGTATTTT.

This clonotype was counted ten times or more. The V gene is TRBV2, the J gene TRBJ1-4, with 7 nucleotides matching TRBD1. CDR1 is SNHLY, CDR2 FYNNEI, per germline. V lost 5 bases, J lost 4 bases, and 4 bases stayed unmatched. The CDR3 is 14 amino acids. CDR3 residues: CASSRDSFNEKLFF. As DNA, the CDR3 is TGTGCCAGCAGTAGGGACAGCTTTAATGAAAAACTGTTTTTT.

V and J are TRBV15 and TRBJ1-4; D is undetermined. The CDR3 spans 17 residues. Germline V gene lookup returns CDR1 LNHNV and CDR2 YYDKDF (reference sequence). The V and J ends lost 5 bases and 1 base respectively, with 17 bases between them. CDR3 in DNA: TGTGCCACCAGCTGGGAATCGGCGGAGGTAACTAATGAAAAACTGTTTTTT. This encodes CATSWESAEVTNEKLFF.

This clonotype was counted a few times. The genes are TRBV30 and TRBJ1-4; D not resolved. The V gene lost 3 bases and the J gene lost 10 bases, with 12 bases spanning the gap. The germline gives CDR1 GTSNPN, CDR2 SVGIG (reference sequence). The CDR3 loop spans 12 amino acids. CDR3 in DNA: TGTGCCTGGAGAAAAGTAGGCGGAAAACTGTTTTTT. Translated: CAWRKVGGKLFF.

This chain uses TRBV18 with TRBJ2-2; D remains unclear. The germline CDR1 and CDR2 sequences are KGHSH and LQKENI. There are 16 residues in the CDR3. Trimming removed 0 bases at V and 1 base at J, with 9 bases between. CDR3 coding DNA: TGTGCCAGCTCACCACCAGTTACAGTGAACACCGGGGAGCTGTTTTTT. This translates into CASSPPVTVNTGELFF.

The rearrangement uses TRBV7-2 and TRBJ2-6; 8 bases agree with TRBD1. The CDR3 has 14 amino acids. V lost 6 bases and J lost 2; bases outside the gene matches: 0. The V gene's germline CDR1 is SGHTA and CDR2 FQGNSA. CDR3 loop: CASRQGAGANVLTF. Written as DNA, the CDR3 is TGTGCCAGCAGACAGGGGGCTGGGGCCAACGTCCTGACTTTC.

CDR3 region: CASSLVLRGEEQFF. Written as DNA, the CDR3 is TGTGCCAGCAGTTTGGTATTAAGGGGGGAGGAGCAGTTCTTC. This chain connects TRBV12-3 or TRBV12-4 to TRBJ2-1; tentatively, D is TRBD1 or TRBD2 (6 bases each). V was pared by 3 bases and J by 10 bases, with 16 bases between. CDR3 length: 14 residues.

This clonotype showed up just a few times. Here the CDR3 reads CASSEELPRVHNEQFF. In nucleotides, the CDR3 is TGTGCCAGCAGCGAAGAATTGCCCAGGGTACACAATGAGCAGTTCTTC. The V and J genes are TRBV9 and TRBJ2-1; maybe TRBD1 (5 bases). The V end lost 3 bases, the J end lost 5 bases, and 18 bases lay between the germline ends. Germline assignment: CDR1 SGDLS and CDR2 YYNGEE. The CDR3 is 16 amino acids.